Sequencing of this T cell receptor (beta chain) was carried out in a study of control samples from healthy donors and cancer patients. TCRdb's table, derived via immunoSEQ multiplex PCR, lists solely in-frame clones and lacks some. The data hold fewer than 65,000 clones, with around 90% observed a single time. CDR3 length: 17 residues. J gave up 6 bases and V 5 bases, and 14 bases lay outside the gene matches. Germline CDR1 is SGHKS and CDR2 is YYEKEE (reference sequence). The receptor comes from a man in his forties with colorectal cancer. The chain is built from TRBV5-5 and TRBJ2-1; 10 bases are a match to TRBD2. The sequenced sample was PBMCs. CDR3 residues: CASRNYTVAGGRNEQFF. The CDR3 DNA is TGTGCCAGCAGAAACTATACCGTAGCGGGAGGTCGCAATGAGCAGTTCTTC.